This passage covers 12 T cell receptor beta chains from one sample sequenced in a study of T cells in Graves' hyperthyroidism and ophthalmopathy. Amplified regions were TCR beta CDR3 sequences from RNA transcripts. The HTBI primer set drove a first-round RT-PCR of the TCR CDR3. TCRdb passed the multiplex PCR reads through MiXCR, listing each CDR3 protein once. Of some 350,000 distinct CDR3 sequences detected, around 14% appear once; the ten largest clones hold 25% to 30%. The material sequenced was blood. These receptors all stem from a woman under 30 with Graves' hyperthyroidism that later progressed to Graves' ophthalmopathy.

CDR3 amino acids: CSVSRDPYNEQFF. The CDR3 DNA follows: TGCAGTGTGAGTCGGGACCCCTACAATGAGCAGTTCTTC. This rearrangement joins TRBV20-1 to TRBJ2-1; D may be TRBD1 or TRBD2 (5 bases each). V was cut by 7 bases and J by 2 bases, with 12 bases left in between. CDR3 length equals 13 residues. The germline gives CDR1 DFQATT, CDR2 SNEGSKA (reference sequence).

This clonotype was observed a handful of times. The CDR3 protein is CASSPRRGLIPYEQYF. The CDR3 nucleotides are TGTGCCAGCAGCCCCCGGAGGGGGCTCATCCCCTACGAGCAGTACTTC. This chain uses TRBV9 with TRBJ2-7, with D maybe TRBD1 (7 bases). CDR3 length equals 16 residues. With 4 bases removed from V and 2 bases from J, the gap between germline ends came to 19 bases. Germline V gene data show CDR1 as SGDLS and CDR2 as YYNGEE.

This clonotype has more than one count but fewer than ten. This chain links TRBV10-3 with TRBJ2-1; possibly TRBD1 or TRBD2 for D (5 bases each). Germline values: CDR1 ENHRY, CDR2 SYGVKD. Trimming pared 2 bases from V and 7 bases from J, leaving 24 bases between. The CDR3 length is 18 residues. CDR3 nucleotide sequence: TGTGCCATCAGTGAGCCGACAGACAGCGGAAGGACCCGAAATGAGCAGTTCTTC. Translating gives CAISEPTDSGRTRNEQFF.

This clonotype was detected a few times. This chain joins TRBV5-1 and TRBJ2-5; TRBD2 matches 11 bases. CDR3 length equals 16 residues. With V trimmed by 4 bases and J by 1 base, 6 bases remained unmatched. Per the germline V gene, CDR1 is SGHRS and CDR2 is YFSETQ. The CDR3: CASSRRGTSGQETQYF. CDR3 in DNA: TGCGCCAGCAGCCGACGGGGGACTAGCGGCCAAGAGACCCAGTACTTC.

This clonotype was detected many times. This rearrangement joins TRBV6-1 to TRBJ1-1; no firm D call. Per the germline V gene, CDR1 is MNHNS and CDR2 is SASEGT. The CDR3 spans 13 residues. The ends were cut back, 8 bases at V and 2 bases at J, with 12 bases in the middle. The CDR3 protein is CASEVSFNTEAFF. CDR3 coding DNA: TGTGCCAGCGAGGTTTCCTTCAACACTGAAGCTTTCTTT.

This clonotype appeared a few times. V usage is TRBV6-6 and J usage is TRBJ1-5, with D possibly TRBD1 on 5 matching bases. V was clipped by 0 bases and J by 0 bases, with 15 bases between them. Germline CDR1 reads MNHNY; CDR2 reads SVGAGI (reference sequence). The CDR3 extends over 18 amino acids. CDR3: CASSYSFRQFYSNQPQHF. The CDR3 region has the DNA TGTGCCAGCAGTTACTCTTTTCGACAGTTTTATAGCAATCAGCCCCAGCATTTT.

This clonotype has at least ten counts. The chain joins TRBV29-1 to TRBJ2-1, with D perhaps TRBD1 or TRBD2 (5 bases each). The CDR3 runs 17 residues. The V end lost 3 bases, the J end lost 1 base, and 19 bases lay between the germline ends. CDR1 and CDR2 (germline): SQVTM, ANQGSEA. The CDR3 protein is CSVEFHRDGTSYNEQFF. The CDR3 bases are TGCAGCGTTGAGTTCCACCGGGACGGTACTTCCTACAATGAGCAGTTCTTC.

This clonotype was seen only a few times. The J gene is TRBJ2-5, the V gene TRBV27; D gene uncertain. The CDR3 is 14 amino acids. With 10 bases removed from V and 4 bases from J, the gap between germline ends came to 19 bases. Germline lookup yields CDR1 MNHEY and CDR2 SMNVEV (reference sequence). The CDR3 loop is CATSLGVEGETQYF. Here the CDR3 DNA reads TGTGCCACCTCCCTCGGTGTGGAAGGAGAGACCCAGTACTTC.

The CDR3 reads CASSSTVGAGELFF. The DNA of the CDR3 is TGTGCCAGCAGCTCGACAGTGGGGGCCGGGGAGCTGTTTTTT. The gene calls are TRBV7-9 and TRBJ2-2; tentatively, D is TRBD1 or TRBD2 (5 bases each). Trimming pared 4 bases from V and 6 bases from J, leaving 12 bases between. Germline V gives CDR1 SEHNR, CDR2 FQNEAQ (reference sequence). This CDR3 spans 14 amino acids.

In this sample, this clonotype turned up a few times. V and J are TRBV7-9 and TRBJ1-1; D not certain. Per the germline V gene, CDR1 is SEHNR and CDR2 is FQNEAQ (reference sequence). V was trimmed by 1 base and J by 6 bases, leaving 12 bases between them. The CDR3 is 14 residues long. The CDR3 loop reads CASSLERHIAEAFF. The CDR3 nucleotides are TGTGCCAGCAGCTTAGAGAGGCATATCGCTGAAGCTTTCTTT.

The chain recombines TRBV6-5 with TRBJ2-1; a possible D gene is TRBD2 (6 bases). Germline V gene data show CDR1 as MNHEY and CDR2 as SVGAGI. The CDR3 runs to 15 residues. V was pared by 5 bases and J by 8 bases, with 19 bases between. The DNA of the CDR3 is TGTGCCAGCAGTCACCCTCCGGGACTTAAGGATGAGCAGTTCTTC. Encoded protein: CASSHPPGLKDEQFF.

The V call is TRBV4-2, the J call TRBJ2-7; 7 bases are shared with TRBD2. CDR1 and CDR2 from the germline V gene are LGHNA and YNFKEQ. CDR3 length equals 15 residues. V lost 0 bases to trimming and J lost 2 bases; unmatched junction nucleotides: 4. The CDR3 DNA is TGTGCCAGCAGCCAAGATTCCAGCGGGGCCTACGAGCAGTACTTC. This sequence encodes CASSQDSSGAYEQYF.